These 9 T cell receptor beta chains were sequenced from one sample in a study of cytomegalovirus exposure and HLA in healthy donors. PCR employed 60 Vbeta and 13 Jbeta primers. Some clones are missing from TCRdb's copy, which holds only in-frame ones; the method was immunoSEQ multiplex PCR. The sample contains 150,000 or so clones, roughly four fifths of which appear only once. Sequenced material: PBMCs. The receptor set was obtained from a woman between 40 and 50 years old in good health and CMV-seronegative.

This clone was seen a few times. The genes are TRBV7-2 and TRBJ1-1; D ambiguous. The germline V gene encodes CDR1 SGHTA and CDR2 FQGNSA. The CDR3 extends over 13 amino acids. Trimming took 4 bases from V and 9 from J, leaving 15 bases between them. CDR3 region: CASSWSDSTKAFF. CDR3 bases: TGTGCCAGCAGCTGGAGTGATAGTACGAAAGCTTTCTTT.

V usage is TRBV14 and J usage is TRBJ2-7, with D maybe TRBD1 (5 bases). The V gene's germline CDR1 is SGHDN and CDR2 FVKESK. There are 16 residues in the CDR3. Trimming took off 2 bases at V and 3 bases at J, with 17 bases between the two ends. CDR3 in amino acids: CASSQRSPGSYYEQYF. DNA for the CDR3: TGTGCCAGCAGCCAAAGGTCCCCAGGGTCCTACTACGAGCAGTACTTC.

The chain combines TRBV5-1 with TRBJ2-7; D is unclear. This CDR3 is 12 amino acids long. Germline V gives CDR1 SGHRS, CDR2 YFSETQ. V was pared by 2 bases and J by 4 bases, with 7 bases between. Here the CDR3 reads CASSLNNYEQYF. CDR3 DNA sequence: TGCGCCAGCAGCTTAAATAATTACGAGCAGTACTTC.

The chain combines TRBV6-5 with TRBJ2-2; TRBD1 matches at 9 bases. J gave up 3 bases and V 7 bases, and 3 bases lay outside the gene matches. The germline V gene encodes CDR1 MNHEY and CDR2 SVGAGI. CDR3 length equals 14 residues. CDR3 in amino acids: CASTRTGDTGELFF. CDR3 bases: TGTGCCAGCACCAGGACAGGGGACACCGGGGAGCTGTTTTTT.

The chain recombines TRBV7-2 with TRBJ2-3, with 7 bases aligning to TRBD2. The germline gives CDR1 SGHTA, CDR2 FQGNSA. Trimming cost V 6 bases and J 1 base; bases outside gene matches: 4. The CDR3 is 14 residues long. The CDR3 coding sequence is TGTGCCAGCAGACTAAGCGGGGGCACAGATACGCAGTATTTT. Its protein is CASRLSGGTDTQYF. Based on the CDR3 plus reference TRBV7-2 and TRBJ2-3, the full variable domain is GAGVSQSPSNKVTEKGKDVELRCDPISGHTALYWYRQSLGQGLEFLIYFQGNSAPDKSGLPSDRFSAERTGGSVSTLTIQRTQQEDSAVYLCASRLSGGTDTQYFGPGTRLTVL.

V and J are TRBV10-2 and TRBJ1-4; TRBD1 matches at 7 bases. Per the germline V gene, CDR1 is WSHSY and CDR2 is SAAADI. CDR3 length: 13 residues. V gave up 7 bases and J gave up 11 bases; unmatched junction bases: 10. CDR3 residues: CASTGNTGEKLFF. CDR3 in DNA: TGCGCCAGCACCGGTAATACAGGGGAGAAACTGTTTTTT.

The CDR3 bases are TGTGCCAGCAGAAGCGGAGGATCCTACAATGAGCAGTTCTTC. Its protein product is CASRSGGSYNEQFF. V is TRBV7-2 and J is TRBJ2-1, with TRBD2 as a possible D gene (5 bases). The CDR3 is 14 residues long. Trimming shortened V by 6 bases and J by 1 base, and 10 bases separated the two germline ends. Germline lookup yields CDR1 SGHTA and CDR2 FQGNSA.

The chain recombines TRBV11-2 with TRBJ2-7; D is undetermined. The germline CDR1 and CDR2 sequences are SGHAT and FQNNGV. Trimming removed 5 bases from V and 6 bases from J, with 8 bases in between. The CDR3 runs 11 residues. As DNA, the CDR3 is TGTGCCAGCAGCCCCAGTACCGAGCAGTACTTC. Translating it yields CASSPSTEQYF.

The chain employs TRBV19 and TRBJ2-7; no firm D call. With 4 bases removed from V and 4 bases from J, the gap between germline ends came to 8 bases. CDR1 is LNHDA, CDR2 SQIVND, per germline (reference sequence). There are 12 residues in the CDR3. The CDR3 nucleotides read TGTGCCAGTAGTAGAGGCATGTACGAGCAGTACTTC. It codes for CASSRGMYEQYF.